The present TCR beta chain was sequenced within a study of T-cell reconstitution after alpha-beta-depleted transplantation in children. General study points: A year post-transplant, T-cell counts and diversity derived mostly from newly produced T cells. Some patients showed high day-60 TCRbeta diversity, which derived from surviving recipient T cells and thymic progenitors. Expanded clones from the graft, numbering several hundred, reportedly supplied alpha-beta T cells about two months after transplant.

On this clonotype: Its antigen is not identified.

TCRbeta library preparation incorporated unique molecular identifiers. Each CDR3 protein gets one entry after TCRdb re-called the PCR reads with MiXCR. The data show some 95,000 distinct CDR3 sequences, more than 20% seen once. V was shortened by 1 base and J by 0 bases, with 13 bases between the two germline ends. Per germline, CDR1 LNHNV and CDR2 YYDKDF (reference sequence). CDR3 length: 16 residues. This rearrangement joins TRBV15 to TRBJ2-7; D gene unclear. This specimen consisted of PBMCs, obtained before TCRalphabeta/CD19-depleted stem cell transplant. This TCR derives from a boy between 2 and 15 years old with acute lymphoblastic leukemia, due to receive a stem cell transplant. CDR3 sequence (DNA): TGTGCCACCAGCAGAGGGCTCGTGAAAAGCTCCTACGAGCAGTACTTC. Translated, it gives CATSRGLVKSSYEQYF.